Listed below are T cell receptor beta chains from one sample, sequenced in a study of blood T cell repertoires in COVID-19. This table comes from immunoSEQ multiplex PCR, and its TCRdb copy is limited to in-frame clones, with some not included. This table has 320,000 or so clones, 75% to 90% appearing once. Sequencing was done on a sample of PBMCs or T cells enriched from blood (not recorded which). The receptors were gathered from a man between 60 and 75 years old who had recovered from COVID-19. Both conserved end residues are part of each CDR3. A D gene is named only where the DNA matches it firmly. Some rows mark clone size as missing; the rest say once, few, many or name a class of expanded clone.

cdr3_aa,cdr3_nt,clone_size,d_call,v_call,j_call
CASSLGLAGIYEQYF,TGTGCCAGCAGCCTGGGACTAGCGGGTATCTACGAGCAGTACTTC,-,TRBD2,TRBV11-2,TRBJ2-7
CASSLGLAGPTYEQYF,TGCGCCAGCAGCTTGGGTCTAGCGGGGCCTACCTACGAGCAGTACTTC,once,TRBD2,TRBV5-1,TRBJ2-7
CASSPWTSLYNEQFF,TGTGCCAGCAGCCCCTGGACTAGCCTGTACAATGAGCAGTTCTTC,-,TRBD2,TRBV11-2,TRBJ2-1
CASSSAGVADTQYF,TGTGCCAGCAGTTCAGCGGGAGTAGCAGATACGCAGTATTTT,-,TRBD2,TRBV6-6,TRBJ2-3
CASSIVVKGHGYTF,TGTGCCAGTAGTATAGTAGTAAAGGGGCATGGCTACACCTTC,-,-,TRBV19,TRBJ1-2
CASSGGTGGLDTQYF,TGCGCCAGCAGCGGAGGGACAGGCGGACTAGATACGCAGTATTTT,-,TRBD1,TRBV5-1,TRBJ2-3
CASSLYPGQKLFF,TGTGCCAGCAGCTTATACCCGGGACAGAAACTGTTTTTT,-,TRBD1,TRBV11-2,TRBJ1-4
CASSKGALNTEAFF,TGTGCCAGTAGTAAGGGAGCCTTGAACACTGAAGCTTTCTTT,-,-,TRBV19,TRBJ1-1
CASQPGFLTDTQYF,TGTGCCAGCCAGCCAGGGTTTCTCACAGATACGCAGTATTTT,-,-,TRBV28,TRBJ2-3
CATSRDRGGSYNEQFF,TGTGCCACCAGCAGAGATCGTGGCGGCTCCTACAATGAGCAGTTCTTC,once,-,TRBV15,TRBJ2-1
CASSPGTSTDTQYF,TGTGCCAGCTCACCAGGGACTAGCACAGATACGCAGTATTTT,-,-,TRBV18,TRBJ2-3
CASSLVGQRLAGGGSNEQFF,TGTGCCAGCAGCTTGGTGGGACAGCGTTTAGCGGGGGGAGGGAGCAATGAGCAGTTCTTC,-,TRBD2,TRBV5-8,TRBJ2-1
CASSGTSAHNEQFF,TGTGCCAGCAGCGGGACTAGCGCTCACAATGAGCAGTTCTTC,-,TRBD2,TRBV9,TRBJ2-1
CASSQRDRGGTEAFF,TGTGCCAGCAGCCAAAGGGACAGGGGAGGGACTGAAGCTTTCTTT,few,TRBD1,TRBV4-2,TRBJ1-1
CASSWTDFTEAFF,TGTGCCAGCAGTTGGACAGATTTCACTGAAGCTTTCTTT,few,-,TRBV12-3/TRBV12-4,TRBJ1-1
CSVEDLWDRGNSPLHF,TGCAGCGTTGAAGATCTGTGGGACAGAGGAAATTCACCCCTCCACTTT,-,TRBD1,TRBV29-1,TRBJ1-6
CASSSTSGSYNEQFF,TGTGCCAGCAGCTCTACTAGCGGGAGCTACAATGAGCAGTTCTTC,-,TRBD2,TRBV5-4,TRBJ2-1
CASSFVTGIGYTF,TGTGCCAGTAGTTTTGTGACAGGGATCGGCTACACCTTC,-,TRBD1,TRBV19,TRBJ1-2
CASGRGNTGELFF,TGTGCCAGCGGCAGGGGGAACACCGGGGAGCTGTTTTTT,-,-,TRBV5-6,TRBJ2-2
CASSRTSGRQTLSYNEQFF,TGTGCCAGCAGTAGAACTAGCGGGAGGCAAACGCTCTCCTACAATGAGCAGTTCTTC,-,TRBD2,TRBV2,TRBJ2-1
CASSNPGQGPYEQYF,TGTGCCAGTAGTAACCCGGGACAGGGGCCCTACGAGCAGTACTTC,once,TRBD1,TRBV19,TRBJ2-7
CASSGGGSNSGELFF,TGTGCCAGCAGTGGTGGGGGCTCAAATTCCGGGGAGCTGTTTTTT,-,-,TRBV28,TRBJ2-2
CASSISGLAGRDTQYF,TGTGCCAGTAGCATTTCGGGACTCGCGGGCAGAGATACGCAGTATTTT,-,-,TRBV19,TRBJ2-3
CASSVNLAGVRGNEQFF,TGTGCCAGCAGCGTAAACCTAGCGGGAGTGAGAGGCAATGAGCAGTTCTTC,few,TRBD2,TRBV9,TRBJ2-1
CASSLGLAGGPETQYF,TGTGCCAGCAGCCTGGGACTAGCGGGAGGGCCGGAGACCCAGTACTTC,-,TRBD2,TRBV7-3,TRBJ2-5
CSVWTGGANHEQFF,TGCAGCGTCTGGACAGGGGGCGCGAACCATGAGCAGTTCTTC,-,TRBD1,TRBV29-1,TRBJ2-1
CASGQGREGDTQYF,TGCGCCAGCGGCCAGGGGCGGGAGGGGGATACGCAGTATTTT,-,TRBD2,TRBV5-1,TRBJ2-3
CASSGRRVGPRNTEAFF,TGTGCCAGCAGCGGACGGAGGGTTGGCCCGAGGAACACTGAAGCTTTCTTT,once,-,TRBV14,TRBJ1-1
CASSPQGQSSYEQYF,TGTGCCAGCTCACCGCAGGGACAGAGCTCCTACGAGCAGTACTTC,-,TRBD1,TRBV18,TRBJ2-7
CASSVDRGGNSPLHF,TGTGCCAGCAGCGTAGATAGGGGTGGGAATTCACCCCTCCACTTT,-,-,TRBV9,TRBJ1-6
CASSFETNTGELFF,TGTGCCAGCAGCTTCGAGACGAACACCGGGGAGCTGTTTTTT,few,-,TRBV7-3,TRBJ2-2
CASSLGGAGNQPQHF,TGCGCCAGCAGCTTGGGAGGAGCTGGCAATCAGCCCCAGCATTTT,-,-,TRBV5-1,TRBJ1-5
CASSLRGRSAETQYF,TGTGCCAGCAGCTTAAGAGGTCGGAGCGCAGAGACCCAGTACTTC,-,-,TRBV11-3,TRBJ2-5
CASSFGGPLTEAFF,TGTGCCAGCAGCTTCGGAGGGCCCCTCACTGAAGCTTTCTTT,-,-,TRBV5-6,TRBJ1-1
CATSDPIASANEQFF,TGTGCCACCAGTGATCCTATAGCATCAGCAAATGAGCAGTTCTTC,-,-,TRBV24-1,TRBJ2-1
CASSPNTGTGVNIQYF,TGTGCCAGCAGCCCTAACACCGGGACAGGGGTGAACATTCAGTACTTC,-,TRBD1,TRBV7-2,TRBJ2-4
CSASKDSLYNSPLHF,TGCAGTGCTAGTAAAGACAGTCTCTATAATTCACCCCTCCACTTT,-,-,TRBV20-1,TRBJ1-6
CASRPKDRIVYGYTF,TGTGCCAGCAGACCAAAAGACAGGATTGTCTATGGCTACACCTTC,-,-,TRBV28,TRBJ1-2
CAISAGRQSSYEQYF,TGTGCCATCAGTGCAGGCCGACAAAGCTCCTACGAGCAGTACTTC,-,-,TRBV10-3,TRBJ2-7
CSVRDSIRYF,TGCAGCGTTAGGGACAGCATACGATACTTC,-,TRBD1,TRBV29-1,TRBJ1-2
CSASVLPSGEQYF,TGCAGTGCTAGTGTACTTCCCTCGGGGGAACAGTACTTC,once,-,TRBV20-1,TRBJ2-7
CASSIGTSSGTDTQYF,TGTGCCAGTAGTATAGGGACTAGCTCTGGCACAGATACGCAGTATTTT,-,TRBD2,TRBV19,TRBJ2-3
CASSDLRGVETQYF,TGTGCCAGCAGTGACTTGCGGGGGGTAGAGACCCAGTACTTC,once,TRBD2,TRBV6-4,TRBJ2-5
CASSFGYYEQYF,TGTGCCAGCAGCTTCGGGTACTACGAGCAGTACTTC,-,-,TRBV5-6,TRBJ2-7
CASSIVSGTPSFRPQHF,TGTGCCAGTAGTATCGTTTCCGGGACACCCTCATTTAGACCCCAGCATTTT,-,-,TRBV19,TRBJ1-5
CASSLQRAETQYF,TGCGCCAGCAGCTTACAGCGGGCAGAGACCCAGTACTTC,-,-,TRBV5-1,TRBJ2-5
CASSRSLAGGRTGELFF,TGTGCCAGCAGCCGGTCACTAGCGGGAGGACGCACCGGGGAGCTGTTTTTT,-,TRBD2,TRBV3-1/TRBV3-2,TRBJ2-2